The sequence of this T cell receptor beta chain was determined in a study of blood T cell repertoires in COVID-19. Study details: Researchers got acute and convalescent COVID-19 samples from the United States, Italy and Spain. T cells, B-cell-depleted T cells, or PBMCs supplied cDNA or gDNA.

Per germline, CDR1 SGHRS and CDR2 YFSETQ. The CDR3 has 17 residues. The V end was cut by 1 base, the J end by 2 bases, with 16 bases between. Authors' methods: Amplification with reference gene primers provided the estimates of nucleated cell counts. Some clones are missing from TCRdb's copy, which holds only in-frame ones; the method was immunoSEQ multiplex PCR. V and J calls and clone size are as listed in that table; D and trimming were resolved from the DNA. There are hundreds of thousands of clones in the sample; around nine tenths occur only once, and about 1.6% lies in the top ten. The receptor was isolated from a woman aged 60 to 75 who had recovered from COVID-19. Specimen: peripheral blood. This sequence joins TRBV5-1 and TRBJ2-1; possibly TRBD1 for D (5 bases). As DNA, the CDR3 is TGCGCCAGCAGCTTGCTCTCGAGGCCAGGGACCTACAATGAGCAGTTCTTC. Encoded protein: CASSLLSRPGTYNEQFF.